This T cell receptor (beta chain) was sequenced for a study of blood T cells in healthy people across ages. Study results and limitations: Correlation between TCR beta diversity and naive T cell percentage was strong.

Every donor provided around 9.5 milliliters of peripheral blood. A second PCR, run for about 7 to 11 cycles, used a sample-barcoded 5' primer plus a J-beta primer mix. Using its own MiXCR run on the 5' RACE reads, TCRdb lists one record per CDR3 protein. This table has 780,000 or so distinct CDR3 sequences, roughly 25% appearing once. The CDR3 contains 12 residues. Trimming shortened V by 4 bases and J by 15 bases, and 17 bases separated the two germline ends. Germline V gene lookup returns CDR1 SGHRS and CDR2 YFSETQ. As for this clonotype: Antigen unknown.

These sequences were also reported in another study, on T cells of mothers and their children. That source reports: Donation involved three healthy Caucasian mothers and the six children that they had. Related pairs of mothers and children showed slightly higher, non-significant overlap versus unrelated pairs.

Sequenced: blood. The chain couples TRBV5-1 to TRBJ2-1; D is perhaps TRBD2 (6 bases). The sequence was collected from a boy aged 5-17 years in good health. The CDR3 protein is CASSLNRDFLFF. CDR3 nucleotides: TGCGCCAGCAGCCTTAACCGGGACTTTTTGTTCTTC.